Following are 24 T cell receptor beta chains from one sample sequenced in a study of PD-L1 blockade in urothelial cancer. The assay was immunoSEQ multiplex PCR, and TCRdb's table has in-frame clones only and misses some. The top ten clones hold more than 8% of a sample with 80,000 to 100,000 clones, around 76% of them seen once. The source material was PBMCs, sampled around atezolizumab (anti-PD-L1) treatment. These TCRs come from a man aged 65 to 85 with urothelial cancer.

This clone was observed once. This chain uses TRBV15 with TRBJ2-1; TRBD2 matches 8 bases. From germline, CDR1 is LNHNV and CDR2 YYDKDF (reference sequence). CDR3 length equals 15 residues. J gave up 4 bases and V 8 bases, and 10 bases lay outside the gene matches. As DNA, the CDR3 is TGTGCCACCCGCCCGGGGCGGGGGGATTACAATGAGCAGTTCTTC. It specifies CATRPGRGDYNEQFF. The whole variable domain, remainder taken from reference TRBV15 and TRBJ2-1, is DAMVIQNPRYQVTQFGKPVTLSCSQTLNHNVMYWYQQKSSQAPKLLFHYYDKDFNNEADTPDNFQSRRPNTSFCFLDIRSPGLGDTAMYLCATRPGRGDYNEQFFGPGTRLTVL.

This clone was counted ten times or more. V is TRBV9 and J is TRBJ2-1, with a weak D call TRBD1 (6 bases). The CDR3 extends over 16 amino acids. The germline gives CDR1 SGDLS, CDR2 YYNGEE. Trimming stripped 4 bases from V and 5 bases from J, with 19 bases between. The CDR3 sequence: CASSQGSMTVDNEQFF. In nucleotides, the CDR3 is TGTGCCAGCAGCCAGGGGTCCATGACGGTGGACAATGAGCAGTTCTTC. Together with reference TRBV9 and TRBJ2-1, the CDR3 gives the full variable domain: DSGVTQTPKHLITATGQRVTLRCSPRSGDLSVYWYQQSLDQGLQFLIQYYNGEERAKGNILERFSAQQFPDLHSELNLSSLELGDSALYFCASSQGSMTVDNEQFFGPGTRLTVL.

This chain uses TRBV7-9 with TRBJ1-2, with 7 bases matching TRBD1. This CDR3 region has 15 residues. Trimming cost V 5 bases and J 3 bases; bases outside gene matches: 9. Germline CDR1 reads SEHNR; CDR2 reads FQNEAQ (reference sequence). DNA of the CDR3: TGTGCCAGCAGCCTACCAACAGGGGACTACTATGGCTACACCTTC. This encodes CASSLPTGDYYGYTF.

The CDR3 DNA follows: TGTGCCAGCAGCGAGGGGGCAGGGACTAACTATGGCTACACCTTC. Protein: CASSEGAGTNYGYTF. The J gene is TRBJ1-2, the V gene TRBV9; 7 positions match TRBD1. The CDR3 extends over 15 amino acids. Losses at the gene ends were 3 bases for V and 0 bases for J; bases not matched to a gene: 5. The germline V gene encodes CDR1 SGDLS and CDR2 YYNGEE.

This chain joins TRBV27 and TRBJ2-7, with a possible D match to TRBD2 (6 bases). Trimming stripped 5 bases from V and 0 bases from J, with 8 bases between. Germline V lookup: CDR1 MNHEY, CDR2 SMNVEV (reference sequence). CDR3 size: 13 residues. The CDR3 region has the DNA TGTGCCAGCAGTGGGGGGAGCTCCTACGAGCAGTACTTC. It encodes CASSGGSSYEQYF.

This chain uses TRBV2 with TRBJ1-5, with no clear D. Germline CDR1 and CDR2: SNHLY and FYNNEI. Trimming pared 3 bases from V and 9 bases from J, leaving 12 bases between. CDR3 size: 13 residues. CDR3 loop: CASSEIFPGPQHF. CDR3 DNA sequence: TGTGCCAGCAGTGAGATCTTCCCGGGGCCCCAGCATTTT.

The J gene is TRBJ2-7, the V gene TRBV7-8; no definite D call. V lost 5 bases, J lost 2 bases, and 16 bases lay in between. The CDR3 consists of 15 residues. From germline, CDR1 is SGHVS and CDR2 FQNEAQ. CDR3 DNA: TGTGCCAGCAGCAGATTAGCCGTCGGAACCTACGAGCAGTACTTC. Its protein product is CASSRLAVGTYEQYF.

This clone was seen once. V and J are TRBV7-3 and TRBJ1-1; no clear D gene. This CDR3 contains 13 residues. CDR1 SGHTA and CDR2 FQGTGA come from the germline V gene. With 2 bases removed from V and 1 base from J, the gap between germline ends came to 5 bases. This chain's CDR3 is CASSLSGNTEAFF. In nucleotides, the CDR3 is TGTGCCAGCAGCTTATCAGGGAACACTGAAGCTTTCTTT.

V and J are TRBV5-1 and TRBJ2-7, with 8 nucleotides matching TRBD1. CDR1 is SGHRS and CDR2 is YFSETQ in the germline V gene. The CDR3 extends over 14 amino acids. Trimming cost V 4 bases and J 2 bases; bases outside gene matches: 5. CDR3 protein: CASSGQGYPYEQYF. The CDR3 DNA sequence: TGCGCCAGCAGCGGACAGGGTTACCCCTACGAGCAGTACTTC.

This clone was counted once. The chain couples TRBV7-6 to TRBJ2-5; D is undetermined. The CDR3 is made up of 13 amino acids. Deletions cut 0 bases from V and 5 bases from J, with 7 bases between. CDR1 and CDR2 (germline): SGHVS, FNYEAQ. The CDR3 reads CASSLAPRETQYF. The DNA of the CDR3 is TGTGCCAGCAGCTTAGCGCCTCGGGAGACCCAGTACTTC.

This chain joins TRBV4-1 and TRBJ1-4; D is uncertain. The germline V gene encodes CDR1 MGHRA and CDR2 YSYEKL. V gave up 3 bases and J gave up 8 bases, with 13 bases separating them. The CDR3 is 14 amino acids. The CDR3 DNA reads TGCGCCAGCAGCCAGGACTCGGCCACGGAAAAACTGTTTTTT. Protein sequence: CASSQDSATEKLFF.

The genes are TRBV7-2 and TRBJ2-3, with TRBD2 matching over 7 bases. Germline lookup yields CDR1 SGHTA and CDR2 FQGNSA. Trimming removed 3 bases from V and 0 bases from J; junction bases left unmatched: 6. This CDR3 region has 16 residues. CDR3 in amino acids: CASSFKLAASTDTQYF. In DNA form, the CDR3 reads TGTGCCAGCAGCTTTAAGCTAGCGGCTAGCACAGATACGCAGTATTTT.

This chain connects TRBV7-7 to TRBJ2-5, with 12 bases matching TRBD2. J lost 14 bases, V lost 2 bases, and 9 bases had no gene match. CDR1 is SSHAT, CDR2 FNYEAQ, per germline (reference sequence). The CDR3 is 14 residues long. The CDR3 here is CASSLQLAGGPLYF. CDR3 nucleotides: TGTGCCAGCAGCTTACAACTAGCGGGGGGCCCACTATACTTC.

The V and J genes are TRBV5-6 and TRBJ1-2; D is undetermined. V lost 2 bases to trimming and J lost 2 bases, with 10 bases between them. CDR1 SGHDT and CDR2 YYEEEE come from the germline V gene. CDR3 size: 14 residues. The CDR3 nucleotides read TGTGCCAGCAGCTTATGGTGGGCAAACTATGGCTACACCTTC. It specifies CASSLWWANYGYTF.

Details on this clone: This same CDR3 is encoded by further DNA sequences in the sample. V usage is TRBV6-5 and J usage is TRBJ1-2, with D perhaps matching TRBD1 (6 bases). The germline V gene has CDR1 MNHEY and CDR2 SVGAGI. The CDR3 totals 15 residues. V shed 5 bases and J shed 4 bases, with 17 bases lying between them. The CDR3 region has the DNA TGTGCCAGCAGTCCGACGGGACAATACCGCTATGGCTACACCTTC. This codes for CASSPTGQYRYGYTF.

The chain carries TRBV6-1 and TRBJ1-4; D is perhaps TRBD1 (5 bases). V was shortened by 1 base and J by 0 bases, with 12 bases between the two germline ends. The length of the CDR3 is 17 residues. The germline CDR1 and CDR2 sequences are MNHNS and SASEGT. For the CDR3, the DNA is TGTGCCAGCAGTGAAGGTGGGGCGGAATCAACTAATGAAAAACTGTTTTTT. It yields the protein CASSEGGAESTNEKLFF.

The chain links TRBV7-9 to TRBJ2-3; 9 bases are a match to TRBD2. The junction had 15 bases not matched to a gene; V was cut back by 5 bases and J by 0 bases. Germline V gene lookup returns CDR1 SEHNR and CDR2 FQNEAQ (reference sequence). The CDR3 has 19 residues. For the CDR3, the DNA is TGTGCCAGCAGCCTATCCCTAGCGGGGAGCTTACTTAGCACAGATACGCAGTATTTT. This sequence encodes CASSLSLAGSLLSTDTQYF. Drawing the rest from reference TRBV7-9 and TRBJ2-3, the complete variable domain is DTGVSQNPRHKITKRGQNVTFRCDPISEHNRLYWYRQTLGQGPEFLTYFQNEAQLEKSRLLSDRFSAERPKGSFSTLEIQRTEQGDSAMYLCASSLSLAGSLLSTDTQYFGPGTRLTVL.

As DNA, the CDR3 is TGCGCCAGCAGTGAGTCCCCTCTTGGGCTCGAGCAGTACTTC. Residues: CASSESPLGLEQYF. The V call is TRBV10-1, the J call TRBJ2-7; D is unresolved. Germline lookup yields CDR1 WNHNN and CDR2 SYGVQD (reference sequence). The CDR3 is 14 amino acids. The ends were cut back, 0 bases at V and 6 bases at J, with 12 bases in the middle.

In this sample, this clone turned up once. The genes are TRBV7-9 and TRBJ2-1; the D is unclear. Deletions cut 1 base from V and 13 bases from J, with 11 bases between. This CDR3 is 12 amino acids long. CDR1 and CDR2 from the germline V gene are SEHNR and FQNEAQ (reference sequence). For the CDR3, the DNA is TGTGCCAGCAGCTTAGACACAAACTATCAGTTCTTC. Protein sequence: CASSLDTNYQFF.

This chain joins TRBV4-1 and TRBJ1-6; D possibly corresponds to TRBD1 (6 bases). V lost 5 bases to trimming and J lost 0 bases, with 8 bases between them. This CDR3 comprises 15 residues. Germline V gene sequence: CDR1 MGHRA, CDR2 YSYEKL. The CDR3 nucleotides read TGCGCCAGCAGCGGGACAAGCTCCTATAATTCACCCCTCCACTTT. It is translated as CASSGTSSYNSPLHF.

The chain joins TRBV5-1 to TRBJ2-3; 8 nucleotides align to TRBD1. CDR3 size: 16 residues. The trim removed 0 bases at V and 4 bases at J, leaving 7 bases unmatched. Germline values: CDR1 SGHRS, CDR2 YFSETQ. The CDR3 protein is CASSLAGTGPADTQYF. CDR3 coding DNA: TGCGCCAGCAGCTTGGCCGGGACAGGTCCCGCAGATACGCAGTATTTT.

This clone came up once. The chain uses TRBV5-1 and TRBJ2-6; 7 nucleotides match TRBD1. V dropped 5 bases and J dropped 2; count of bases not matched to a gene: 19. From germline, CDR1 is SGHRS and CDR2 YFSETQ. The CDR3 runs 20 residues. For the CDR3, the DNA is TGCGCCAGCAGTTTCCCCACCCTCGGGACAGTCCTTACTGGGGCCAACGTCCTGACTTTC. This translates into CASSFPTLGTVLTGANVLTF.

On this clone itself: The junction differs from germline at one of its ends, possibly a read error. V usage is TRBV6-1 and J usage is TRBJ2-7; 7 bases map to TRBD2. Germline CDR1 MNHNS, CDR2 SASEGT. The CDR3 covers 13 residues. CDR3 bases: TGTGCCAGCAGTGAAGAAGGGGCGGGGGTTAGGACCTTC. This gives the protein CASSEEGAGVRTF.

This clone has just a few counts. CDR3 in DNA: TGTGCCAGCAGCCGAGGGAAGGAGCAGTACTTC. It yields the protein CASSRGKEQYF. The chain joins TRBV5-6 to TRBJ2-7; tentatively, D is TRBD2 (5 bases). V was shortened by 4 bases and J by 7 bases, with 9 bases between the two germline ends. The CDR3 runs to 11 residues. Germline-derived CDR1 and CDR2 are SGHDT and YYEEEE.